This T cell receptor beta chain originates from a study of shared T cell receptors in the human thymus. This CDR3 has 12 amino acids. Germline V gives CDR1 MNHNY, CDR2 SVGAGI (reference sequence). V shed 11 bases and J shed 5 bases, with 15 bases lying between them. The protocol was immunoSEQ multiplex PCR, while the TCRdb copy is restricted to in-frame clones and leaves out a portion. Of about 400,000 clones listed, roughly 94% are singletons. The V gene is TRBV6-6, the J gene TRBJ1-2; TRBD1 is a possible D gene (6 bases). Sequencing used thymocytes. This clonotype was sampled from a human donor. In nucleotides, the CDR3 is TGTGCCCTCAGGGCACAGGGATATGGCTACACCTTC. Translated, it gives CALRAQGYGYTF.